The 18 T cell receptor beta chains below all came from one sample that was sequenced in a study of blood T cell repertoires in COVID-19. Repertoires were generated with immunoSEQ multiplex PCR, while TCRdb's copy carries only in-frame clones and drops some. The top ten hold 8% of the sample, which has roughly 150,000 clones, about 80% seen once. The sample was peripheral blood. These receptors originate from a human donor in a cohort sampled during active COVID-19.

The CDR3: CASSERGGVFEQFF. CDR3 coding DNA: TGTGCCAGCAGCGAGCGGGGGGGCGTTTTTGAGCAGTTCTTC. This chain uses TRBV5-4 with TRBJ2-1; 10 nucleotides match TRBD2. V dropped 4 bases and J dropped 9; count of bases not matched to a gene: 7. Per germline, CDR1 SGHNT and CDR2 YYREEE (reference sequence). The CDR3 has 14 residues.

The chain couples TRBV2 to TRBJ2-7; D remains unclear. V was shortened by 6 bases and J by 4 bases, with 10 bases between the two germline ends. Germline values: CDR1 SNHLY, CDR2 FYNNEI. This CDR3 has 12 residues. CDR3 region: CASSARVYEQYF. CDR3 coding DNA: TGTGCCAGCAGCGCTCGAGTGTACGAGCAGTACTTC.

The chain is built from TRBV11-2 and TRBJ2-7; D perhaps matches TRBD1 (5 bases). V dropped 7 bases and J dropped 5 bases, with 18 bases sitting between them. Germline CDR1 is SGHAT and CDR2 is FQNNGV. The CDR3 is 14 residues long. The CDR3 here is CASTSDPQGNEQYF. CDR3 sequence (DNA): TGTGCCAGCACCTCGGACCCTCAGGGCAACGAGCAGTACTTC.

The chain joins TRBV7-3 to TRBJ1-6; 10 bases fit TRBD1. CDR1 SGHTA and CDR2 FQGTGA come from the germline V gene. V lost 2 bases, J lost 7 bases, and 11 bases stayed unmatched. The CDR3 has 18 amino acids. CDR3 protein: CASSLAGQGTVGNSPLHF. The CDR3 DNA reads as TGTGCCAGCAGCTTAGCGGGACAGGGGACGGTGGGGAATTCACCCCTCCACTTT.

About this clone: The sample contains more than one DNA sequence encoding this CDR3. The chain couples TRBV19 to TRBJ2-7; TRBD2 matches at 12 bases. Germline V gene lookup returns CDR1 LNHDA and CDR2 SQIVND (reference sequence). The V segment lost 6 bases and the J segment 1 base; nucleotides outside the gene matches: 1. CDR3 length: 14 residues. Here the CDR3 reads CASRTSGGSYEQYF. The CDR3 bases are TGTGCCAGTAGGACTAGCGGGGGATCCTACGAGCAGTACTTC.

The gene calls are TRBV10-3 and TRBJ2-5; TRBD2 matches at 14 bases. The J segment lost 5 bases and the V segment lost 3 bases, leaving 5 bases of the junction unmatched. Germline CDR1 reads ENHRY; CDR2 reads SYGVKD. The CDR3 has 16 amino acids. The CDR3 sequence: CAISDGTSGGGETQYF. The CDR3 region has the DNA TGTGCCATCAGTGACGGGACTAGCGGGGGTGGGGAGACCCAGTACTTC.

This chain links TRBV4-2 with TRBJ2-3, with unresolved D. This CDR3 comprises 17 residues. The V end lost 1 base, the J end lost 0 bases, and 14 bases lay between the germline ends. The germline CDR1 and CDR2 sequences are LGHNA and YNFKEQ. CDR3 residues: CASSQGSRDTSTDTQYF. The CDR3 DNA reads TGTGCCAGCAGCCAAGGTTCTCGAGACACAAGCACAGATACGCAGTATTTT.

The chain links TRBV20-1 to TRBJ2-2; 7 bases match TRBD2. CDR1 and CDR2 from the germline V gene are DFQATT and SNEGSKA (reference sequence). CDR3 length equals 16 residues. The trim removed 3 bases at V and 5 bases at J, leaving 12 bases unmatched. CDR3 DNA sequence: TGCAGTGCTAGTGAAGGATTCATGGGGGGGACCGGGGAGCTGTTTTTT. It specifies CSASEGFMGGTGELFF.

The V and J genes are TRBV19 and TRBJ1-1, with 8 bases identical to TRBD1. Germline values: CDR1 LNHDA, CDR2 SQIVND (reference sequence). This CDR3 is 13 amino acids long. J lost 6 bases, V lost 7 bases, and 7 bases had no gene match. CDR3: CASTLDREAEAFF. The CDR3, as DNA: TGTGCCAGTACCCTGGACAGGGAAGCTGAAGCTTTCTTT.

The chain has TRBV5-4 and TRBJ1-1, with TRBD1 identical over 11 bases. Germline V lookup: CDR1 SGHNT, CDR2 YYREEE (reference sequence). The CDR3 covers 15 residues. V dropped 4 bases and J dropped 7; count of bases not matched to a gene: 9. The CDR3, as DNA: TGTGCCAGCAGCACGAGGACAGGGGGCCAATTTGAAGCTTTCTTT. It codes for CASSTRTGGQFEAFF. Based on the CDR3 plus reference TRBV5-4 and TRBJ1-1, the full variable domain is ETGVTQSPTHLIKTRGQQVTLRCSSQSGHNTVSWYQQALGQGPQFIFQYYREEENGRGNFPPRFSGLQFPNYSSELNVNALELDDSALYLCASSTRTGGQFEAFFGQGTRLTVV.

This chain links TRBV6-5 with TRBJ1-5, with D possibly matching TRBD1 (6 bases). Germline V gene lookup returns CDR1 MNHEY and CDR2 SVGAGI. The CDR3 sequence is 15 residues long. Trimming shortened V by 6 bases and J by 3 bases, and 15 bases separated the two germline ends. The CDR3 bases are TGTGCCAGCAGGAACGGACAGAAGGACAATCAGCCCCAGCATTTT. Protein sequence: CASRNGQKDNQPQHF.

This chain joins TRBV6-2 or TRBV6-3 and TRBJ2-6; no definite D call. The CDR3 sequence is 18 residues long. Germline CDR1 is MNHEY and CDR2 is SVGEGT. The V end lost 2 bases, the J end lost 0 bases, and 14 bases lay between the germline ends. In nucleotides, the CDR3 is TGTGCCAGCAGTTACGCCGGTGCCCGATCCTCTGGGGCCAACGTCCTGACTTTC. It codes for CASSYAGARSSGANVLTF.

The chain uses TRBV7-2 and TRBJ2-7, with D possibly matching TRBD2 (6 bases). Trimming took off 7 bases at V and 4 bases at J, with 17 bases between the two ends. The germline V gene encodes CDR1 SGHTA and CDR2 FQGNSA. This CDR3 has 14 residues. CDR3: CASNPFLGGYEQYF. CDR3 DNA: TGTGCCAGCAACCCTTTTCTCGGAGGGTACGAGCAGTACTTC. The variable domain in full, completed from reference TRBV7-2 and TRBJ2-7, reads GAGVSQSPSNKVTEKGKDVELRCDPISGHTALYWYRQSLGQGLEFLIYFQGNSAPDKSGLPSDRFSAERTGGSVSTLTIQRTQQEDSAVYLCASNPFLGGYEQYFGPGTRLTVT.

This sequence joins TRBV5-6 and TRBJ1-1; no firm D call. CDR1 is SGHDT and CDR2 is YYEEEE in the germline V gene. This CDR3 spans 16 amino acids. V was clipped by 2 bases and J by 4 bases, with 18 bases between them. The CDR3 sequence is CASSFWRFTLGTEAFF. CDR3 DNA: TGTGCCAGCAGCTTTTGGAGGTTTACCTTGGGCACTGAAGCTTTCTTT.

This chain joins TRBV9 and TRBJ2-1; D is undetermined. V was clipped by 0 bases and J by 0 bases, with 4 bases between them. The germline CDR1 and CDR2 sequences are SGDLS and YYNGEE. The CDR3 consists of 14 residues. In DNA, the CDR3 is TGTGCCAGCAGCGTAGGAGACTCCTACAATGAGCAGTTCTTC. This translates into CASSVGDSYNEQFF.

This chain joins TRBV14 and TRBJ2-1; D unresolved. V shed 0 bases and J shed 0 bases, with 6 bases lying between them. Germline CDR1 SGHDN, CDR2 FVKESK. The length of the CDR3 is 15 residues. This CDR3 reads CASSQDTSSYNEQFF. CDR3 nucleotides: TGTGCCAGCAGCCAAGATACGAGCTCCTACAATGAGCAGTTCTTC.

The CDR3 coding sequence is TGTGCCAGCACCCTTTTGGGGGAACAGGGTACCAACTATGGCTACACCTTC. Its protein product is CASTLLGEQGTNYGYTF. The chain employs TRBV28 and TRBJ1-2; possible D gene TRBD1, 6 bases. This CDR3 has 17 amino acids. V lost 7 bases and J lost 2, with 23 bases in between. Per germline, CDR1 MDHEN and CDR2 SYDVKM.

This chain joins TRBV14 and TRBJ1-3; D is unresolved. V was pared by 4 bases and J by 4 bases, with 11 bases between. Looked up from germline, CDR1 is SGHDN and CDR2 is FVKESK. This CDR3 is built from 14 residues. Here the CDR3 DNA reads TGTGCCAGCAGCCGGGCCCTGTACGGAAACACCATATATTTT. It is translated as CASSRALYGNTIYF.